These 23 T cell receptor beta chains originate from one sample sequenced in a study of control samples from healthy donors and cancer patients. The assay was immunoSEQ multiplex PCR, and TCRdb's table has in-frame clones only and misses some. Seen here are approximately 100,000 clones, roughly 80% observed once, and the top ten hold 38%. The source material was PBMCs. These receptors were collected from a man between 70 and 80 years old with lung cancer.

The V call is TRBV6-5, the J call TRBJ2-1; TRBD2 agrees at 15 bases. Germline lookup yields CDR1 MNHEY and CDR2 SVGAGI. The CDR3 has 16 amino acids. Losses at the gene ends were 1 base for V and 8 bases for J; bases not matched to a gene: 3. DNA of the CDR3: TGTGCCAGCAGTTACTACGGACTAGCGGGGGGGGATGAGCAGTTCTTC. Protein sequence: CASSYYGLAGGDEQFF.

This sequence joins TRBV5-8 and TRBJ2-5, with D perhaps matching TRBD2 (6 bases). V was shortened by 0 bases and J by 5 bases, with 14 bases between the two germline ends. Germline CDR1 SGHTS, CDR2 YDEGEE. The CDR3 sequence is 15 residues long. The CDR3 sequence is CASSLVPMGRETQYF. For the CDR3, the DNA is TGTGCCAGCAGCTTGGTCCCAATGGGGAGGGAGACCCAGTACTTC.

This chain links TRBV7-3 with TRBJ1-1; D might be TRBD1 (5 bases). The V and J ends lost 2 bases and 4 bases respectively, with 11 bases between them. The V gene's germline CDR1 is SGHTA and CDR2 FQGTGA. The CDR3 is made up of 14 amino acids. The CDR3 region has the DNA TGTGCCAGCAGCTTAGGTGGCGGGGGCACTGAAGCTTTCTTT. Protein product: CASSLGGGGTEAFF. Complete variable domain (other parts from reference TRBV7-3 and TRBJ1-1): GAGVSQTPSNKVTEKGKYVELRCDPISGHTALYWYRQSLGQGPEFLIYFQGTGAADDSGLPNDRFFAVRPEGSVSTLKIQRTERGDSAVYLCASSLGGGGTEAFFGQGTRLTVV.

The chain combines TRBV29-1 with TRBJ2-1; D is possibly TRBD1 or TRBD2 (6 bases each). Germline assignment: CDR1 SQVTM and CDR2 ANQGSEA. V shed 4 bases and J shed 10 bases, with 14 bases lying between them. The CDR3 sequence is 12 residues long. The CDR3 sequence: CSVAGGRNEQFF. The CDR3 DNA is TGCAGCGTTGCCGGGGGCCGGAACGAGCAGTTCTTC.

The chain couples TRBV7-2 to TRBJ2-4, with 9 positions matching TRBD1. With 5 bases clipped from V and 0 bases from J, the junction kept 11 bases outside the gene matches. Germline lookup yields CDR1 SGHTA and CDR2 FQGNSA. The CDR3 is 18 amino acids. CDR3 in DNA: TGTGCCAGCAGCCTGGGACAGGGTCCCTACCTAGCCAAAAACATTCAGTACTTC. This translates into CASSLGQGPYLAKNIQYF. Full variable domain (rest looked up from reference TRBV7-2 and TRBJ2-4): GAGVSQSPSNKVTEKGKDVELRCDPISGHTALYWYRQSLGQGLEFLIYFQGNSAPDKSGLPSDRFSAERTGGSVSTLTIQRTQQEDSAVYLCASSLGQGPYLAKNIQYFGAGTRLSVL.

CDR3 coding DNA: TGTGCCACCAGTGCCATACAGGGGGCGCTCAATGAGCAGTTCTTC. Its protein product is CATSAIQGALNEQFF. The gene calls are TRBV24-1 and TRBJ2-1; 9 bases line up with TRBD1. Per germline, CDR1 KGHDR and CDR2 SFDVKD. The CDR3 loop spans 15 amino acids. V shed 5 bases, J shed 6 bases, and the junction held 7 bases outside the gene matches.

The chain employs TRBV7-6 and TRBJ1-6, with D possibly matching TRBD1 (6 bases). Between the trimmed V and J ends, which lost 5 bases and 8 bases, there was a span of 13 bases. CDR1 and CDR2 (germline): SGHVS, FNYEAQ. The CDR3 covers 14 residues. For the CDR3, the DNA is TGTGCCAGCAGCCCCAGCGGACAGCATTCACCCCTCCACTTT. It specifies CASSPSGQHSPLHF.

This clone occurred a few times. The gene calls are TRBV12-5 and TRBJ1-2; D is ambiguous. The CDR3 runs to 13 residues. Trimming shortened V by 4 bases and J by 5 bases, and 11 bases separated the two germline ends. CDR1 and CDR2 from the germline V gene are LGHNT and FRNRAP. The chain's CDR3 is CASGSGLIYGYTF. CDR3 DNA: TGTGCTAGTGGTTCCGGTCTAATATATGGCTACACCTTC.

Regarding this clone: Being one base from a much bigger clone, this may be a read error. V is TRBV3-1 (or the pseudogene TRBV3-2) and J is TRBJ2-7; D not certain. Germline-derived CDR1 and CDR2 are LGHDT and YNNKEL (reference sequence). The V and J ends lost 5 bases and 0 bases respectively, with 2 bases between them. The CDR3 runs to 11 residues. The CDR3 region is CASSFSYEQYF. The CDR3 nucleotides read TGTGCCAGCAGCTTCTCCTACGAGCAGTACTTC.

CDR3 protein: CASSPRSAGGNTEAFF. The CDR3 bases are TGTGCCAGCTCACCACGGAGTGCAGGCGGGAACACTGAAGCTTTCTTT. V gene TRBV18 combines with J gene TRBJ1-1, with no clear D. Germline CDR1 KGHSH, CDR2 LQKENI. Deletions cut 1 base from V and 1 base from J, with 13 bases between. The CDR3 extends over 16 amino acids.

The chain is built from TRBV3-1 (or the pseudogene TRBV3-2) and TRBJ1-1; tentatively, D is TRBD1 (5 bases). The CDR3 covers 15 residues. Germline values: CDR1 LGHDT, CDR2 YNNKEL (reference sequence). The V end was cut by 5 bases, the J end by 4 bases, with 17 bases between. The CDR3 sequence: CASSSQQGSSTEAFF. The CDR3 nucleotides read TGTGCCAGCAGCTCGCAGCAGGGATCGAGCACTGAAGCTTTCTTT.

The CDR3 is CASSKSYEQYF. The CDR3 DNA is TGTGCCAGCAGTAAGTCCTACGAGCAGTACTTC. The chain employs TRBV12-3 or TRBV12-4 and TRBJ2-7, with no clear D. Trimming took off 5 bases at V and 1 base at J, with 3 bases between the two ends. This CDR3 comprises 11 residues.

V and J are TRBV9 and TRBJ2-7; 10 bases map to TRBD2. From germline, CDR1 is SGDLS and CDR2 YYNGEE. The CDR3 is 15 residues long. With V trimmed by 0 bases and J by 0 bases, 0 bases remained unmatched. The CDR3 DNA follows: TGTGCCAGCAGCGTAGGGACTAGCGGCTCCTACGAGCAGTACTTC. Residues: CASSVGTSGSYEQYF.

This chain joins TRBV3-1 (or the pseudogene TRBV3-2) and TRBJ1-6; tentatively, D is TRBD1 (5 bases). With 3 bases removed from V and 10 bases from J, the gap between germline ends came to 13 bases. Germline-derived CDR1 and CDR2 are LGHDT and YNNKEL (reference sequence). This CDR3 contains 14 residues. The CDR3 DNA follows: TGTGCCAGCAGCCAGGGACTCTCGGGGTCACCCCTCCACTTT. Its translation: CASSQGLSGSPLHF.

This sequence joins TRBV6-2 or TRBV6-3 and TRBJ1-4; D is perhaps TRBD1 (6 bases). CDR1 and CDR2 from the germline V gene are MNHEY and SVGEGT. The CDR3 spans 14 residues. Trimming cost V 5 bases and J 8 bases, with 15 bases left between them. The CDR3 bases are TGTGCCAGCAGTCAAAGGAGGGGGGGGGAAAAACTGTTTTTT. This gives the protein CASSQRRGGEKLFF.

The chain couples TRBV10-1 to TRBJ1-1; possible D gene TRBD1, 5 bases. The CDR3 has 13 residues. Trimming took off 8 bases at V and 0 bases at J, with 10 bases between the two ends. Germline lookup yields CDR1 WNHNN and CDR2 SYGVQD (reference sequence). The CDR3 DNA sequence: TGCGCCAGCCAGACAGATTTGAACACTGAAGCTTTCTTT. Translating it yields CASQTDLNTEAFF.

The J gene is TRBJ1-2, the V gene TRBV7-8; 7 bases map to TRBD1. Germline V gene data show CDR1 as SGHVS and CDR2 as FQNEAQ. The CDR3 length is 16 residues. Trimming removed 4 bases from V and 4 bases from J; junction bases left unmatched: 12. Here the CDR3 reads CASSSAGTDRFYGYTF. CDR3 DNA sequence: TGTGCCAGCAGCTCAGCCGGGACAGATCGCTTCTATGGCTACACCTTC.

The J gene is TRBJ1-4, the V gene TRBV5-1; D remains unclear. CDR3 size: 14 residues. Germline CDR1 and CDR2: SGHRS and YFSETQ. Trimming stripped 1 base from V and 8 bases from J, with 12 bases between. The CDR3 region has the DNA TGCGCCAGCAGCTTGTCCCCCTCCGGGGAAAAACTGTTTTTT. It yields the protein CASSLSPSGEKLFF.

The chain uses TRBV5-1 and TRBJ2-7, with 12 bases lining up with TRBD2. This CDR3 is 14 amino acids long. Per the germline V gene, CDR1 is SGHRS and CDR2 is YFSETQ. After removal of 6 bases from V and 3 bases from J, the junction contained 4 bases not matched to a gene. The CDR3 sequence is CASTPTSGGYEQYF. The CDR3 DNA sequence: TGCGCCAGCACCCCGACTAGCGGGGGCTACGAGCAGTACTTC.

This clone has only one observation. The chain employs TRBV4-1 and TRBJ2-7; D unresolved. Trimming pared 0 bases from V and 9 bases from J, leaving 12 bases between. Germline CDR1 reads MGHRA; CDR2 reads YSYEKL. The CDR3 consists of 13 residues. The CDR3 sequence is CASSQDLSISQYF. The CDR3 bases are TGCGCCAGCAGCCAAGATCTCTCAATCTCGCAGTACTTC.

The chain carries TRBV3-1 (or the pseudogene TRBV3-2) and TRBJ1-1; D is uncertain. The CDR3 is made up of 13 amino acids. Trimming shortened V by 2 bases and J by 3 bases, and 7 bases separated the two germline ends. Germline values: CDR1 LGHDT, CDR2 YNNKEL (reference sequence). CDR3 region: CASSQNTYTEAFF. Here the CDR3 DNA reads TGTGCCAGCAGCCAAAACACGTACACTGAAGCTTTCTTT.

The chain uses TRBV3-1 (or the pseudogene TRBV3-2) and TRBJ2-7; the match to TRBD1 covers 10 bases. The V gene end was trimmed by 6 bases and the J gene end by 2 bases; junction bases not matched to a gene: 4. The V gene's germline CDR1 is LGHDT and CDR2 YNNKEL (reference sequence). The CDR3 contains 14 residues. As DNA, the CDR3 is TGTGCCAGCAGTCGGGACAGGGGACCCTACGAGCAGTACTTC. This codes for CASSRDRGPYEQYF.

The CDR3 coding sequence is TGTGCCAGCAGCCAAGATCAGGGGTATCAGCCCCAGCATTTT. Translation: CASSQDQGYQPQHF. The chain joins TRBV3-1 (or the pseudogene TRBV3-2) to TRBJ1-5; tentatively, D is TRBD1 (6 bases). V was cut by 0 bases and J by 5 bases, with 8 bases left in between. Per germline, CDR1 LGHDT and CDR2 YNNKEL (reference sequence). The length of the CDR3 is 14 residues.